These 19 T cell receptor beta chains originate from one sample sequenced in a study of T-cell memory formation after mild COVID-19. TCRdb used MiXCR to reprocess the 5' RACE reads, holding one entry per CDR3 protein. The repertoire holds under 650,000 distinct CDR3 sequences, about a sixth seen once, with 12% in the top ten. The source material was PBMCs or a T cell subset sorted from them (not recorded which). The receptor source for this set is an adult woman who had mild COVID-19 (a few samples of this study predate the infection). Cell type and time point are not known.

The chain carries TRBV24-1 and TRBJ1-5; the D gene is possibly TRBD1 (5 bases). V gave up 3 bases and J gave up 0 bases, with 11 bases separating them. The CDR3 covers 16 residues. CDR1 and CDR2 (germline): KGHDR, SFDVKD. This chain's CDR3 is CATSDPGTVSNQPQHF. The CDR3 coding sequence is TGTGCCACCAGTGATCCAGGGACGGTTAGCAATCAGCCCCAGCATTTT.

This clonotype was observed a handful of times. The V gene is TRBV12-3 or TRBV12-4, the J gene TRBJ1-2; D is possibly TRBD1 (6 bases). V lost 2 bases and J lost 3, with 13 bases in between. The length of the CDR3 is 15 residues. The chain's CDR3 is CASSLWGGADYGYTF. DNA of the CDR3: TGTGCCAGCAGTTTATGGGGGGGCGCGGACTATGGCTACACCTTC.

This chain joins TRBV7-9 and TRBJ1-2; D remains unclear. Germline V gene sequence: CDR1 SEHNR, CDR2 FQNEAQ (reference sequence). The CDR3 is made up of 13 amino acids. The V gene lost 1 base and the J gene lost 4 bases, with 7 bases spanning the gap. Here the CDR3 reads CASSLEGFYGYTF. The DNA for the CDR3 is TGTGCCAGCAGCTTAGAGGGCTTCTATGGCTACACCTTC.

V usage is TRBV9 and J usage is TRBJ2-7; weak D call: TRBD2 (6 bases). The V gene's germline CDR1 is SGDLS and CDR2 YYNGEE. The CDR3 loop spans 14 amino acids. The V end lost 3 bases, the J end lost 1 base, and 11 bases lay between the germline ends. This CDR3 is CASSAGDLSYEQYF. For the CDR3, the DNA is TGTGCCAGCAGCGCGGGGGACTTATCCTACGAGCAGTACTTC.

CDR3 amino acids: CASSLVPGISPLHF. The CDR3 DNA sequence: TGCGCCAGCAGCTTGGTTCCGGGGATCTCACCCCTCCACTTT. The V call is TRBV5-1, the J call TRBJ1-6; D unclear. CDR1 and CDR2 (germline): SGHRS, YFSETQ. Trimming took 0 bases from V and 10 from J, leaving 11 bases between them. CDR3 size: 14 residues.

This clonotype was counted only a few times. The chain recombines TRBV10-3 with TRBJ2-7, with a possible D match to TRBD2 (6 bases). The V gene lost 0 bases and the J gene lost 3 bases, with 15 bases spanning the gap. CDR1 is ENHRY and CDR2 is SYGVKD in the germline V gene. The CDR3 has 16 residues. CDR3 nucleotides: TGTGCCATCAGTGAGTCCGGGGGTGAGGGAAACTACGAGCAGTACTTC. This sequence encodes CAISESGGEGNYEQYF.

This clonotype showed up just a few times. The chain couples TRBV29-1 to TRBJ2-7; D is uncertain. This CDR3 contains 13 residues. V was pared by 5 bases and J by 0 bases, with 11 bases between. Looked up from germline, CDR1 is SQVTM and CDR2 is ANQGSEA. Written as DNA, the CDR3 is TGCAGCGTTCTCAGGAGTAGCTCCTACGAGCAGTACTTC. This gives the protein CSVLRSSSYEQYF.

This clonotype was detected only a few times. This rearrangement joins TRBV10-3 to TRBJ1-1; D is undetermined. Germline-derived CDR1 and CDR2 are ENHRY and SYGVKD. This CDR3 has 13 residues. The V and J ends lost 5 bases and 11 bases respectively, with 18 bases between them. CDR3 residues: CAISSSEFSSAFF. Written as DNA, the CDR3 is TGTGCCATCAGTTCGTCGGAATTTTCGTCGGCTTTCTTT.

This clonotype has a handful of counts. V gene TRBV4-3 combines with J gene TRBJ2-4, with 7 bases matching TRBD1. Germline-derived CDR1 and CDR2 are LGHNA and YSLEER. Trimming removed 0 bases from V and 6 bases from J; junction bases left unmatched: 5. The CDR3 length is 15 residues. Written as DNA, the CDR3 is TGCGCCAGCAGCCAAGAGACAGGGAAGGGAAACATTCAGTACTTC. Translating it yields CASSQETGKGNIQYF.

This clonotype was observed a handful of times. The chain links TRBV5-1 to TRBJ2-6; 8 nucleotides align to TRBD1. V dropped 3 bases and J dropped 0; count of bases not matched to a gene: 8. Germline loops: CDR1 SGHRS, CDR2 YFSETQ. CDR3 length: 18 amino acids. The CDR3 reads CASSSAGTGRSGANVLTF. CDR3 nucleotides: TGCGCCAGCAGCTCCGCCGGGACAGGTCGCTCTGGGGCCAACGTCCTGACTTTC. The whole variable domain, filled in from reference TRBV5-1 and TRBJ2-6, reads KAGVTQTPRYLIKTRGQQVTLSCSPISGHRSVSWYQQTPGQGLQFLFEYFSETQRNKGNFPGRFSGRQFSNSRSEMNVSTLELGDSALYLCASSSAGTGRSGANVLTFGAGSRLTVL.

This clonotype came up a few times. V usage is TRBV29-1 and J usage is TRBJ1-2; possible D gene TRBD1, 6 bases. Germline V CDR1 and CDR2: SQVTM, ANQGSEA. V lost 7 bases and J 2 bases, leaving 14 bases between the germline ends. CDR3 length equals 13 residues. The CDR3 loop reads CSAEGGANYGYTF. For the CDR3, the DNA is TGCAGCGCCGAGGGGGGGGCGAACTATGGCTACACCTTC.

The table lists this clonotype with a few counts. The gene calls are TRBV2 and TRBJ2-1; a weak D match, TRBD1 (6 bases). V lost 8 bases and J 2 bases, leaving 13 bases between the germline ends. Germline V gene sequence: CDR1 SNHLY, CDR2 FYNNEI. The CDR3 loop spans 14 amino acids. CDR3 sequence reads: CASGTGQPYNEQFF. CDR3 DNA sequence: TGTGCCAGCGGTACTGGACAGCCCTACAATGAGCAGTTCTTC.

V and J are TRBV11-2 and TRBJ2-5; perhaps TRBD2 as D (6 bases). With 4 bases removed from V and 9 bases from J, the gap between germline ends came to 9 bases. Germline V gene data show CDR1 as SGHAT and CDR2 as FQNNGV. This CDR3 is built from 11 residues. The DNA for the CDR3 is TGTGCCAGCAGCTCGGGCGGGGCCCAGTACTTC. This codes for CASSSGGAQYF.

J is TRBJ2-3 and V is TRBV6-5; 7 bases map to TRBD1. V gave up 6 bases and J gave up 5 bases; unmatched junction bases: 14. Germline assignment: CDR1 MNHEY and CDR2 SVGAGI. The CDR3 loop spans 16 amino acids. CDR3 loop: CASRRTGLLEKDTQYF. CDR3 coding DNA: TGTGCCAGCAGAAGGACAGGATTGTTGGAAAAAGATACGCAGTATTTT.

This clonotype was observed a handful of times. The chain couples TRBV20-1 to TRBJ2-7; 7 nucleotides line up with TRBD2. Germline V gene data show CDR1 as DFQATT and CDR2 as SNEGSKA (reference sequence). Germline trimming cut 6 bases from V and 5 bases from J; bases unmatched to any gene: 10. CDR3 length equals 13 residues. CDR3 amino acids: CSARREYVDEQYF. In nucleotides, the CDR3 is TGCAGTGCCCGGCGGGAGTATGTCGACGAGCAGTACTTC.

This clonotype was counted between two and nine times. The rearrangement links TRBV7-9 to TRBJ1-2; possibly TRBD1 for D (5 bases). CDR1 is SEHNR and CDR2 is FQNEAQ in the germline V gene (reference sequence). This CDR3 region has 14 residues. V lost 1 base, J lost 6 bases, and 12 bases lay in between. The CDR3 region is CASSLGAGTDGYTF. CDR3 in DNA: TGTGCCAGCAGCTTAGGGGCAGGGACGGATGGCTACACCTTC.

This chain joins TRBV18 and TRBJ2-3, with 7 bases that match TRBD2. CDR1 is KGHSH, CDR2 LQKENI, per germline. The junction had 8 bases not matched to a gene; V was cut back by 1 base and J by 4 bases. This CDR3 is 16 amino acids long. CDR3: CASSPLSGGSADTQYF. CDR3 nucleotide sequence: TGTGCCAGCTCACCACTATCGGGCGGGAGCGCAGATACGCAGTATTTT.

This clonotype was recorded at least ten times. The chain links TRBV5-1 to TRBJ2-1; either TRBD1 or TRBD2 may supply D (5 bases each). Germline loops: CDR1 SGHRS, CDR2 YFSETQ. V lost 0 bases and J lost 8, with 18 bases in between. The CDR3 is 16 amino acids. This CDR3 is CASSLARGAVRDEQFF. The CDR3 region has the DNA TGCGCCAGCAGCTTGGCCCGAGGGGCGGTACGGGATGAGCAGTTCTTC.

In this sample, this clonotype turned up a few times. The genes are TRBV4-3 and TRBJ2-2, with a tentative D call TRBD2 (5 bases). The CDR3 runs 16 residues. Germline CDR1 and CDR2: LGHNA and YSLEER. Trimming removed 4 bases from V and 4 bases from J, with 16 bases in between. CDR3 coding DNA: TGCGCCAGCAGCCCCTCCGCGGGCCTCCTCACCGGGGAGCTGTTTTTT. This gives the protein CASSPSAGLLTGELFF.